A single sample gave rise to the 28 T cell receptor beta chains below, sequenced in a study of CD8+CD57+ T cells in acquired aplastic anemia. TCR beta VDJ and CDR3 profiling used genomic DNA as template. TCRdb redid the calling of the reads with MiXCR, one entry per CDR3 protein. The sample consists of fewer than 200,000 distinct CDR3 sequences, approximately 44% of them appearing once. Material: sorted CD4+, CD8+, or CD8+CD57+ T cells (not recorded which) from PBMCs. The receptors stem from a human donor in good health.

The chain links TRBV11-3 to TRBJ2-1; tentatively, D is TRBD2 (6 bases). The CDR3 contains 14 residues. V gave up 4 bases and J gave up 3 bases, with 10 bases separating them. The V gene's germline CDR1 is SGHNT and CDR2 YENEEA. The CDR3 coding sequence is TGTGCCAGCAGCTCATTGGGGGGCTACAATGAGCAGTTCTTC. As protein: CASSSLGGYNEQFF.

This clonotype was picked up many times. V and J are TRBV7-2 and TRBJ2-3; weak D call: TRBD2 (6 bases). This CDR3 is built from 14 residues. Germline V lookup: CDR1 SGHTA, CDR2 FQGNSA. Trimming took 7 bases from V and 0 from J, leaving 11 bases between them. CDR3 DNA: TGTGCCAGCACCTGGGGAGGAAGCACAGATACGCAGTATTTT. Its translation: CASTWGGSTDTQYF.

V and J are TRBV20-1 and TRBJ2-5; D possibly corresponds to TRBD2 (6 bases). V was shortened by 6 bases and J by 3 bases, with 14 bases between the two germline ends. CDR3 length equals 13 residues. Looked up from germline, CDR1 is DFQATT and CDR2 is SNEGSKA (reference sequence). The DNA for the CDR3 is TGCAGTGCCTCCCGGACTATGAAAGAGACCCAGTACTTC. It is translated as CSASRTMKETQYF.

This clonotype was recorded many times. The rearrangement links TRBV6-2 or TRBV6-3 to TRBJ2-2; D is unclear. V was trimmed by 5 bases and J by 5 bases, leaving 3 bases between them. CDR1 MNHEY and CDR2 SVGEGT come from the germline V gene. There are 11 residues in the CDR3. The CDR3 sequence: CASSRTGELFF. The CDR3 DNA reads TGTGCCAGCAGTCGGACCGGGGAGCTGTTTTTT.

This clonotype was observed many times. This chain joins TRBV4-3 and TRBJ2-7; D gene uncertain. V lost 1 base, J lost 4 bases, and 14 bases lay in between. Germline CDR1 reads LGHNA; CDR2 reads YSLEER. The CDR3 totals 15 residues. Written as DNA, the CDR3 is TGCGCCAGCAGCCAAGCATTGGTCGGATTATACGAGCAGTACTTC. As protein: CASSQALVGLYEQYF.

The chain combines TRBV7-6 with TRBJ1-6, with 10 nucleotides matching TRBD1. This CDR3 has 16 amino acids. Germline V gene data show CDR1 as SGHVS and CDR2 as FNYEAQ. The V segment lost 5 bases and the J segment 5 bases; nucleotides outside the gene matches: 6. CDR3 sequence (DNA): TGTGCCAGCAGCCCCGGGACAGGGGCCAATAATTCACCCCTCCACTTT. Translated: CASSPGTGANNSPLHF.

This clonotype appeared many times. The junction differs from germline at one of its ends, possibly a read error. The chain links TRBV5-1 to TRBJ2-3, with D perhaps assigned TRBD1 or TRBD2 (6 bases each). CDR1 SGHRS and CDR2 YFSETQ come from the germline V gene. The CDR3 runs to 15 residues. CDR3 in amino acids: CASNLPRGPTDTQYF. The CDR3 bases are TGCGCCAGCAACTTGCCCCGGGGGCCTACAGATACGCAGTATTTT.

This clonotype appeared many times. The chain has TRBV19 and TRBJ1-6; no reliable D call. The germline V and J ends were trimmed by 4 bases and 9 bases, with 25 bases remaining between them. The CDR3 totals 18 residues. Germline V CDR1 and CDR2: LNHDA, SQIVND (reference sequence). CDR3 protein: CASSRSSGRKHNGSPLHF. CDR3 in DNA: TGTGCCAGTAGTAGATCCTCCGGACGGAAGCATAATGGTTCACCCCTCCACTTT.

This chain connects TRBV15 to TRBJ2-5, with D perhaps TRBD1 (6 bases). CDR1 is LNHNV, CDR2 YYDKDF, per germline (reference sequence). This CDR3 comprises 15 residues. The V end lost 0 bases, the J end lost 0 bases, and 8 bases lay between the germline ends. The CDR3 is CATSRDGQNQETQYF. The CDR3, as DNA: TGTGCCACCAGCAGAGATGGACAGAACCAAGAGACCCAGTACTTC.

This clonotype was seen ten or more times. The chain recombines TRBV7-2 with TRBJ1-1; 9 bases are shared with TRBD1. With V trimmed by 5 bases and J by 11 bases, 9 bases remained unmatched. From germline, CDR1 is SGHTA and CDR2 FQGNSA. There are 13 residues in the CDR3. CDR3 in amino acids: CASSTDRGNGAFF. In DNA form, the CDR3 reads TGTGCCAGCAGCACGGACAGGGGAAATGGGGCTTTCTTT.

The V call is TRBV5-6, the J call TRBJ2-4; the D call may be TRBD1 or TRBD2 (6 bases each). This CDR3 has 14 residues. Germline assignment: CDR1 SGHDT and CDR2 YYEEEE. V lost 0 bases and J lost 8, with 12 bases in between. CDR3: CASSLARDNHIQYF. CDR3 coding DNA: TGTGCCAGCAGCTTGGCGCGGGACAATCACATTCAGTACTTC.

Of note for this clonotype: Sequence at one end of the junction differs from germline and may be a read error. The V call is TRBV10-3, the J call TRBJ2-2; D possibly corresponds to TRBD2 (6 bases). CDR3 size: 13 residues. Germline V gene lookup returns CDR1 ENHRY and CDR2 SYGVKD. As DNA, the CDR3 is TGTGCCTCTACGGAGGGCTTCACCGGGGAGCTGCTTTTT. Protein product: CASTEGFTGELLF.

At least ten counts were recorded for this clonotype. The chain uses TRBV2 and TRBJ2-2; D call uncertain. The V gene lost 3 bases and the J gene lost 6 bases, with 11 bases spanning the gap. Germline-derived CDR1 and CDR2 are SNHLY and FYNNEI. The CDR3 contains 14 residues. CDR3 loop: CASSEFLTAGELFF. The CDR3 DNA reads as TGTGCCAGCAGTGAGTTTCTTACGGCCGGGGAGCTGTTTTTT.

This clonotype was counted a few times. The chain recombines TRBV28 with TRBJ1-2, with D uncertain. Germline V gives CDR1 MDHEN, CDR2 SYDVKM. Trimming shortened V by 10 bases and J by 7 bases, and 25 bases separated the two germline ends. This CDR3 is built from 15 residues. The CDR3 DNA follows: TGTGCCATCGGACCCGCGCCACTAAATCGGGGTGGCTACACCTTC. Translation: CAIGPAPLNRGGYTF.

This clonotype has a count of ten or more. This chain joins TRBV7-2 and TRBJ2-7; D may be TRBD1 (6 bases). Germline V gene sequence: CDR1 SGHTA, CDR2 FQGNSA. V lost 8 bases, J lost 2 bases, and 13 bases lay in between. The CDR3 totals 13 residues. The CDR3: CASGNRDTYEQYF. In DNA form, the CDR3 reads TGTGCCAGCGGAAACAGGGACACCTACGAGCAGTACTTC.

This clonotype has ten or more counts. The chain joins TRBV7-2 to TRBJ1-2; 8 positions match TRBD1. V was clipped by 6 bases and J by 7 bases; unmatched bases: 4. The CDR3 is 12 residues long. Germline CDR1 SGHTA, CDR2 FQGNSA. CDR3 coding DNA: TGTGCCAGCAGTGGACAGGGCGGTGGCTACACCTTC. Translating gives CASSGQGGGYTF.

The V and J genes are TRBV28 and TRBJ1-5; 9 bases align to TRBD1. V shed 5 bases, J shed 7 bases, and the junction held 9 bases outside the gene matches. This CDR3 spans 15 amino acids. CDR1 and CDR2 (germline): MDHEN, SYDVKM. This CDR3 is CASSPRDRAGQPQHF. The CDR3 DNA is TGTGCCAGCAGTCCCCGGGACAGGGCTGGACAGCCCCAGCATTTT.

This clonotype was counted many times. The chain combines TRBV5-4 with TRBJ2-2, with D perhaps given as TRBD1 or TRBD2 (5 bases each). CDR3 length: 14 residues. V lost 2 bases, J lost 5 bases, and 10 bases lay in between. CDR1 is SGHNT and CDR2 is YYREEE in the germline V gene (reference sequence). CDR3 protein: CASSFTGQTGELFF. DNA for the CDR3: TGTGCCAGCAGCTTCACGGGGCAGACCGGGGAGCTGTTTTTT.

The gene calls are TRBV19 and TRBJ1-1; D is possibly TRBD1 (6 bases). Deletions cut 3 bases from V and 1 base from J, with 9 bases between. This CDR3 has 14 amino acids. Germline V gene sequence: CDR1 LNHDA, CDR2 SQIVND (reference sequence). This chain's CDR3 is CASSIGGPNTEAFF. CDR3 nucleotides: TGTGCCAGTAGTATTGGGGGCCCGAACACTGAAGCTTTCTTT.

This sequence joins TRBV2 and TRBJ1-6; 7 nucleotides line up with TRBD1. Unmatched junction bases numbered 20, after V lost 11 bases and J lost 13 bases. The CDR3 totals 15 residues. Germline lookup yields CDR1 SNHLY and CDR2 FYNNEI. CDR3 bases: TGTGCCGGGGGGGACAGTTTTAACGCCTATATGCCCCTCCACTTT. Translated, it gives CAGGDSFNAYMPLHF.

V and J are TRBV2 and TRBJ2-2; D remains unclear. The CDR3 covers 13 residues. The V gene lost 9 bases and the J gene lost 8 bases, with 16 bases spanning the gap. The V gene's germline CDR1 is SNHLY and CDR2 FYNNEI. CDR3 loop: CASLDLPGGELFF. CDR3 nucleotides: TGTGCCAGTCTCGACCTACCCGGAGGGGAGCTGTTTTTT.

This chain uses TRBV25-1 with TRBJ1-4; TRBD1 is a possible D gene (6 bases). The CDR3 sequence is 14 residues long. Germline lookup yields CDR1 MGHDK and CDR2 SYGVNS. Trimming shortened V by 4 bases and J by 8 bases, and 14 bases separated the two germline ends. CDR3 in DNA: TGTGCCAGCAGTGCCTCCGGGACAAGGGAAAAACTGTTTTTT. It codes for CASSASGTREKLFF.

This chain connects TRBV7-4 to TRBJ1-2, with D unclear. Germline V gene data show CDR1 as SGHVT and CDR2 as SQSDAQ. The CDR3 is 12 amino acids. V lost 6 bases, J lost 4 bases, and 9 bases lay in between. Here the CDR3 reads CASSLQFYGYTF. CDR3 DNA sequence: TGTGCCAGCAGTTTGCAGTTCTATGGCTACACCTTC.

V usage is TRBV15 and J usage is TRBJ1-1, with 7 bases matching TRBD1. CDR1 is LNHNV and CDR2 is YYDKDF in the germline V gene (reference sequence). The J segment lost 4 bases and the V segment lost 7 bases, leaving 9 bases of the junction unmatched. The CDR3 runs to 14 residues. The CDR3 reads CATTWDSQLTEAFF. For the CDR3, the DNA is TGTGCCACCACCTGGGACAGTCAACTCACTGAAGCTTTCTTT.

At least ten counts were recorded for this clonotype. The chain uses TRBV20-1 and TRBJ2-7; D remains unclear. CDR1 and CDR2 (germline): DFQATT, SNEGSKA (reference sequence). Trimming cost V 4 bases and J 1 base, with 14 bases left between them. There are 14 residues in the CDR3. CDR3 sequence reads: CSAKVRQRSYEQYF. For the CDR3, the DNA is TGCAGTGCTAAGGTGCGACAAAGATCCTACGAGCAGTACTTC.

The gene calls are TRBV7-6 and TRBJ2-7; D call uncertain. Trimming took off 0 bases at V and 0 bases at J, with 3 bases between the two ends. This CDR3 region has 13 residues. CDR1 and CDR2 (germline): SGHVS, FNYEAQ. Written as DNA, the CDR3 is TGTGCCAGCAGCTTAGCGAGCTCCTACGAGCAGTACTTC. Translated, it gives CASSLASSYEQYF.

Ten or more counts support this clonotype. V usage is TRBV11-3 and J usage is TRBJ2-2; TRBD1 or TRBD2 may be the D gene (6 bases each). The CDR3 is 16 residues long. V was shortened by 5 bases and J by 1 base, with 14 bases between the two germline ends. Germline assignment: CDR1 SGHNT and CDR2 YENEEA. The DNA for the CDR3 is TGTGCCAGCAGCCCCTGGGGGGCGGGGAACACCGGGGAGCTGTTTTTT. Translating gives CASSPWGAGNTGELFF.

This clonotype appeared many times. The rearrangement joins TRBV19 to TRBJ1-2; 8 nucleotides agree with TRBD1. CDR1 and CDR2 (germline): LNHDA, SQIVND (reference sequence). This CDR3 is 14 amino acids long. J was trimmed by 4 bases and V by 6 bases; bases with no gene match: 7. The CDR3 DNA follows: TGTGCCAGTAGCCCCGGGACAGGACTCTATGGCTACACCTTC. This gives the protein CASSPGTGLYGYTF.